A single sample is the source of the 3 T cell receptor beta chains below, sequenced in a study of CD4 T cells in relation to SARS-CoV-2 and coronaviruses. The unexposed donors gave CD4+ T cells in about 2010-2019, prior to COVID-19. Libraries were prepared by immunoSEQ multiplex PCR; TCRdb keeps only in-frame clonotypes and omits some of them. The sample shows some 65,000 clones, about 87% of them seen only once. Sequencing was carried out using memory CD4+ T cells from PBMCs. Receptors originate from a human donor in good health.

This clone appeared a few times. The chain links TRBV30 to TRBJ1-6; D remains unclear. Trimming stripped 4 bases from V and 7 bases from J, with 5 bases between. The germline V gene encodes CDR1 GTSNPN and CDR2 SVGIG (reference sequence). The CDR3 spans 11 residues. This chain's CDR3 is CAWNSNSPLHF. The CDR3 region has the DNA TGTGCCTGGAACTCCAATTCACCCCTCCACTTT.

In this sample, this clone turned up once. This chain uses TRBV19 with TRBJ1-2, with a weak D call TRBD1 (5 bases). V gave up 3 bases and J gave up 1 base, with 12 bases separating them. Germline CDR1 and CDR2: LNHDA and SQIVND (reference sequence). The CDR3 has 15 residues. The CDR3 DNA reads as TGTGCCAGTAGTATTCGACAGTCCGGTAACTATGGCTACACCTTC. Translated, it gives CASSIRQSGNYGYTF.

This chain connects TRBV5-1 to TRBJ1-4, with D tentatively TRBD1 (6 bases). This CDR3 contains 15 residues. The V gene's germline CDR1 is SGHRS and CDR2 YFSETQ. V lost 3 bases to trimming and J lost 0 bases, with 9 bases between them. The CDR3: CASSSEGATNEKLFF. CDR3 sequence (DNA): TGCGCCAGCAGCTCGGAGGGGGCAACTAATGAAAAACTGTTTTTT.